What follows is one T cell receptor (beta chain) and its context. Its antigen remains unknown. TCRdb keeps only in-frame clones here, not all; method: immunoSEQ multiplex PCR. The sample carries roughly 130,000 clones, 70% to 90% recorded once. V shed 0 bases and J shed 5 bases, with 13 bases lying between them. Germline CDR1 reads WNHNN; CDR2 reads SYGVQD (reference sequence). The CDR3 is 15 amino acids. Time point in this sample: blood 2 weeks post-SBRT. The sample's treatment: 15 Gy SBRT to primary tumor, nephrectomy 4 weeks later. Serial blood draws occurred at baseline and 2 and 4 weeks post-SBRT. The sample is drawn from a study of radiation and T cells in renal cell carcinoma. Broader study findings: Baseline intratumoral clonotype presence is unknown without pretreatment biopsies.

Source: blood, taken from a patient whose treatment included radiotherapy and nephrectomy. V and J are TRBV10-1 and TRBJ1-2, with a tentative D call TRBD1 (5 bases). This TCR was recovered from a woman aged 70 to 79 with renal cell carcinoma. CDR3 protein: CASSESIGADYGYTF. The CDR3 nucleotides read TGCGCCAGCAGTGAGTCGATAGGGGCGGATTATGGCTACACCTTC.